This TCR beta chain was observed in a study of blood T cell repertoires in COVID-19. Study background: Italy, Spain and the United States were the sources of the convalescent and acute COVID-19 samples. T cells, B-cell-depleted T cells, or PBMCs supplied cDNA or gDNA.

The data were produced by immunoSEQ multiplex PCR, yet TCRdb's version contains in-frame clones alone and is incomplete. This sample yields over 100,000 clones, of which roughly 90% are seen a single time; roughly 4.7% belongs to the top ten. V was shortened by 3 bases and J by 4 bases, with 19 bases between the two germline ends. CDR1 and CDR2 (germline): SNHLY, FYNNEI. This CDR3 spans 17 amino acids. The TCR comes from a man aged 40-49 years with acute or convalescent COVID-19. The sequencing input was peripheral blood. The chain has TRBV2 and TRBJ1-3; D is possibly TRBD1 (6 bases). CDR3 sequence (DNA): TGTGCCAGCAGTGATGGGGGTCGACAGGTAACAGGAAACACCATATATTTT. It yields the protein CASSDGGRQVTGNTIYF.